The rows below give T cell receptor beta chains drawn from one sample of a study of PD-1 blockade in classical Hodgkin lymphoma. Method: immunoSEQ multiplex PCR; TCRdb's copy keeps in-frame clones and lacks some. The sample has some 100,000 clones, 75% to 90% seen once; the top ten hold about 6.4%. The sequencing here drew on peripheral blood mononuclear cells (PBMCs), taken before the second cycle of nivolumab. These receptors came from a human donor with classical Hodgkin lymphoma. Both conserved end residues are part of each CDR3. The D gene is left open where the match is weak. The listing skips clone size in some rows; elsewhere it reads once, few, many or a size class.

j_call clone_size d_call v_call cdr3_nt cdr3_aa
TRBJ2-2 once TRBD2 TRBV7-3 TGTGCCAGCAGCCAAGCCGGGGGGGCCCCGAACACCGGGGAGCTGTTTTTT CASSQAGGAPNTGELFF
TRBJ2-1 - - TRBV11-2 TGTGCCAGCAGCACCCTAAGGCAGCCCTACCTCAATGAGCAGTTCTTC CASSTLRQPYLNEQFF
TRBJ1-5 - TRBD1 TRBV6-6 TGTGCCAGCAGCTCGACAGGGTGGGGTCAGCCCCAGCATTTT CASSSTGWGQPQHF
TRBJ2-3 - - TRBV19 TGTGCCAGTAGCCTCGGCGCTTCTCCTAGCACAGATACGCAGTATTTT CASSLGASPSTDTQYF
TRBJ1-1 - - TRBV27 TGTGCCAGCAGCCATCCTACAGGGTTTGGCACTGAAGCTTTCTTT CASSHPTGFGTEAFF
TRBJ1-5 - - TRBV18 TGTGCCAGCTCATTAAATGGGCCTTATAGCAATCAGCCCCAGCATTTT CASSLNGPYSNQPQHF
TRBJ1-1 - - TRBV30 TGTGCCTGGAGGGGGGCAGGGGCCTTTAGGGGAATCGAAGCTTTCTTT CAWRGAGAFRGIEAFF
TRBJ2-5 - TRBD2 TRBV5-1 TGCGCCAGCAGCTTGGTGGCTAGCGGCCAGGCGGGAGAGACCCAGTACTTC CASSLVASGQAGETQYF
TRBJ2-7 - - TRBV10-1 TGCGCCAGCAGTGAAGGGGACTGCTACGAGCAGTACTTC CASSEGDCYEQYF
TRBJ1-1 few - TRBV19 TGTGCCAGTCAGCAGGGAGGGAGGGCTGAAGCTTTCTTT CASQQGGRAEAFF
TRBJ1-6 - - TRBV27 TGTGCCAGCGGGGGGCAGATTAATTCACCCCTCCACTTT CASGGQINSPLHF
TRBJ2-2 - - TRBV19 TGTGCCAGTAAGATTGCTTACACCGGGGAGCTGTTTTTT CASKIAYTGELFF
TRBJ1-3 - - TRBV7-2 TGTGCCAGCAGCTTAGCCCTATCGGAGGGAAACACCATATATTTT CASSLALSEGNTIYF
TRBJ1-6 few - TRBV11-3 TGTGCCAGCAGCTTAGACAGCAATTCACCCCTCCACTTT CASSLDSNSPLHF
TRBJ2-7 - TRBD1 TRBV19 TGTGCCAGTAGTATAGGGACAGGCGATTTCTACGAGCAGTACTTC CASSIGTGDFYEQYF
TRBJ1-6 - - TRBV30 TGTGCCTGGAGTGTACGGGGGTCACCCCTCCACTTT CAWSVRGSPLHF
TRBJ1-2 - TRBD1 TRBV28 TGTGCCAGCAGCTTCACCGGGACAGGGGGCGAGTATGGCTACACCTTC CASSFTGTGGEYGYTF
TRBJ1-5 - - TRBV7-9 TGTGCCAGCAGCTTAAACCTTAATCAGCCCCAGCATTTT CASSLNLNQPQHF
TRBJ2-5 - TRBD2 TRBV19 TGTGCCAGTAGTGATGGGGGGGATTGGGAGACCCAGTACTTC CASSDGGDWETQYF
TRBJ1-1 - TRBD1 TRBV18 TGTGCCAGCTCATCGGGACAGGGCATCACTGAAGCTTTCTTT CASSSGQGITEAFF
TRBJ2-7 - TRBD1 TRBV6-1 TGTGCCAGCAGTCGACAGGGCCACTCCTACGAGCAGTACTTC CASSRQGHSYEQYF
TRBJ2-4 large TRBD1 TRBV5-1 TGCGCCAGCAGCGGACCGGGACAGCTACCCATTCAGTACTTC CASSGPGQLPIQYF
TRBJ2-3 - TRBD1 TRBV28 TGTGCCAGCAGTTTATGGGACAGGGGAAGGGATACGCAGTATTTT CASSLWDRGRDTQYF
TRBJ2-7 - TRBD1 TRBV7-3 TGTGCCAGCAGCTTACTCCGGGACAGGGGTCACGAGCAGTACTTC CASSLLRDRGHEQYF
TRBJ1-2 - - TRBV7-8 TGTGCCAGCAGCCCGCTATCTGGGGCCCAGCCCTACTATGGCTACACCTTC CASSPLSGAQPYYGYTF
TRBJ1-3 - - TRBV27 TGTGCCACCGACCGGGGGGACACCATATATTTT CATDRGDTIYF
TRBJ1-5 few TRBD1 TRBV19 TGTGCCAGCAATGACAGGGAGAATCAGCCCCAGCATTTT CASNDRENQPQHF
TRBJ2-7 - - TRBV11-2 TGTGCCAGCAGCTGGGCCCGGCGAGGGGTCTACGAGCAGTACTTC CASSWARRGVYEQYF
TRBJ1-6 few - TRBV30 TGTGCCTGGAGTAGGGAGACAAGTGATTCACCCCTCCACTTT CAWSRETSDSPLHF
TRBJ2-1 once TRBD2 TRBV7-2 TGTGCCAGCAGCTCGAATGCGGGGGGGCCTGAGCAGTTCTTC CASSSNAGGPEQFF
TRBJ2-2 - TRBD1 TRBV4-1 TGCGCCAGCAGCCAAACGGACAGGGGGAACACCGGGGAGCTGTTTTTT CASSQTDRGNTGELFF
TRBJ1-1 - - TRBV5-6 TGTGCCAGCAGCTTGGCCGGCAGCTTGAACACTGAAGCTTTCTTT CASSLAGSLNTEAFF
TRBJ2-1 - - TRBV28 TGTGCCAGCAGGACGACAGGACCGTACAATGAGCAGTTCTTC CASRTTGPYNEQFF
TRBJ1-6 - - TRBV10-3 TGTGCCATCAGTGAGGGACAGATAAATTCACCCCTCCACTTT CAISEGQINSPLHF
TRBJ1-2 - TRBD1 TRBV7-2 TGTGCCAGCAGCTTGCCGGACAGGGGCTATGGCTACACCTTC CASSLPDRGYGYTF
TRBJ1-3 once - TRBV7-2 TGTGCCAGCAGCCTAAGATGGGGGAACTCTGGAAACACCATATATTTT CASSLRWGNSGNTIYF